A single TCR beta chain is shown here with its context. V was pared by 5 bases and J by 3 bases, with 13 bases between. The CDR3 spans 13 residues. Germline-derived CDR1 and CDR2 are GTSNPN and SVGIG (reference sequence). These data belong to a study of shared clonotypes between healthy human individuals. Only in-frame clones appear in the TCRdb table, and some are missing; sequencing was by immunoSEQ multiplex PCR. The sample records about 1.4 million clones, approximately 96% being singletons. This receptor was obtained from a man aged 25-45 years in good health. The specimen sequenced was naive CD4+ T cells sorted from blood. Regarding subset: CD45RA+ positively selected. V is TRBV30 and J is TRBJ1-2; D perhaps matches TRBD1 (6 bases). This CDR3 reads CAWAKTGYYGYTF. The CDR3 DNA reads TGTGCCTGGGCAAAGACAGGCTACTATGGCTACACCTTC.